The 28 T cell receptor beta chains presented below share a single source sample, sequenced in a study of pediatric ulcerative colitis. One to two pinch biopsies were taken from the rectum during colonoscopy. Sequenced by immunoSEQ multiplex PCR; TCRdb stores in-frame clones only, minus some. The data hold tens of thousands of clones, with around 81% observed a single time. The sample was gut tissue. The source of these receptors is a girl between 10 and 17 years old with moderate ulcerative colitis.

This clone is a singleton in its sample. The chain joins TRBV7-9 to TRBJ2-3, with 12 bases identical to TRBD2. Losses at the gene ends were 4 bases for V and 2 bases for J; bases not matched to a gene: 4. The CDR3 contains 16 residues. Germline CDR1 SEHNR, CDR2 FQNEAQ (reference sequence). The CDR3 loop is CASSSGLAGITDTQYF. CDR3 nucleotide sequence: TGTGCCAGCAGCTCCGGACTAGCGGGAATCACAGATACGCAGTATTTT.

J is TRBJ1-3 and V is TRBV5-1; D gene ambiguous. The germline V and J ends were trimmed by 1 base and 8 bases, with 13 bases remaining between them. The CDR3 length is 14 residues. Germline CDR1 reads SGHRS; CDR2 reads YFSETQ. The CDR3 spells CASSLRGVEDTIYF. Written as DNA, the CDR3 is TGCGCCAGCAGCTTGCGCGGTGTGGAGGACACCATATATTTT.

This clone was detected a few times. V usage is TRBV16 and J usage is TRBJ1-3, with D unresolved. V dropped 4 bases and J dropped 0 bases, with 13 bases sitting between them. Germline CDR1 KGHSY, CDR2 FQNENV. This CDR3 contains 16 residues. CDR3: CASSLGPASSGNTIYF. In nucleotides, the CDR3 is TGTGCCAGCAGCCTCGGCCCGGCGAGCTCTGGAAACACCATATATTTT.

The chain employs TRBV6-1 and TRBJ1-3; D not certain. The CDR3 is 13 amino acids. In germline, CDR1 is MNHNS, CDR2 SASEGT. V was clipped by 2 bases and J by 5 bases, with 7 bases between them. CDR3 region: CASSELPRNTIYF. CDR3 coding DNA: TGTGCCAGCAGTGAATTGCCGCGAAACACCATATATTTT.

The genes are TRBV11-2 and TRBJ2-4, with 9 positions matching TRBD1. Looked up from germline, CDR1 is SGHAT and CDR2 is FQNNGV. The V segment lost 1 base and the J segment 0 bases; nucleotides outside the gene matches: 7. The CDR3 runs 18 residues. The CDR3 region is CASSLGTGDQLAKNIQYF. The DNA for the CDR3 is TGTGCCAGCAGCTTAGGGACAGGGGACCAGCTAGCCAAAAACATTCAGTACTTC. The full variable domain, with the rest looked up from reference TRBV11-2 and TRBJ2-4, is EAGVAQSPRYKIIEKRQSVAFWCNPISGHATLYWYQQILGQGPKLLIQFQNNGVVDDSQLPKDRFSAERLKGVDSTLKIQPAKLEDSAVYLCASSLGTGDQLAKNIQYFGAGTRLSVL.

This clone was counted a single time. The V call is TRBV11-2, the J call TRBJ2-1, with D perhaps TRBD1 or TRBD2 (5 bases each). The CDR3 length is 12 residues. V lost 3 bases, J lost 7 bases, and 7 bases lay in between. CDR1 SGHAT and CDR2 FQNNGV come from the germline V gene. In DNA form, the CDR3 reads TGTGCCAGCAGCTTCGAGGGGAATGAGCAGTTCTTC. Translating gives CASSFEGNEQFF.

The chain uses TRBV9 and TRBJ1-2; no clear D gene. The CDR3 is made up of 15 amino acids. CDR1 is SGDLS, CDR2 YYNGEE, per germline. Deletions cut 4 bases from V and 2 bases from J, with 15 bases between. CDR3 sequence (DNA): TGTGCCAGCAGCTCCCTGTGGACGGCCAACTATGGCTACACCTTC. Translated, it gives CASSSLWTANYGYTF.

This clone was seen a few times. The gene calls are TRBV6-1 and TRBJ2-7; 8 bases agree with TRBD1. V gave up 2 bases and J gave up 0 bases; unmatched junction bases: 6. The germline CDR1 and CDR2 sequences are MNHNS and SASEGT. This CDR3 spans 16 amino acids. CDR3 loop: CASSEWTGQSSYEQYF. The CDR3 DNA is TGTGCCAGCAGTGAATGGACAGGGCAAAGCTCCTACGAGCAGTACTTC.

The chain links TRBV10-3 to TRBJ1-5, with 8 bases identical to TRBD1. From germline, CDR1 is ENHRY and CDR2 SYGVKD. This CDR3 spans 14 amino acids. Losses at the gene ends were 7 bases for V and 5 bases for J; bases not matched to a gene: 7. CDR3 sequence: CAIKEPTGDQPQHF. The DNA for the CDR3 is TGTGCCATCAAAGAACCGACAGGGGATCAGCCCCAGCATTTT.

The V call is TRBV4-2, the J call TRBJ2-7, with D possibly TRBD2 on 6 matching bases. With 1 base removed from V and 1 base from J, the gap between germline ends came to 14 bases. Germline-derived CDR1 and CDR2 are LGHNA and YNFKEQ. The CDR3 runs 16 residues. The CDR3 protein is CASSQVGRIGSYEQYF. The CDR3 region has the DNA TGTGCCAGCAGCCAAGTGGGGAGGATTGGGTCCTACGAGCAGTACTTC.

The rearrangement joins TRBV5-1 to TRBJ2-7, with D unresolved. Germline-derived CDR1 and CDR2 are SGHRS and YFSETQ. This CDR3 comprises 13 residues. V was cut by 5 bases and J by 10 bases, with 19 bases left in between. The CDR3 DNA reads TGCGCCAGCAGAGGTCGGCAGGACCAAGCCCAGTACTTC. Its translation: CASRGRQDQAQYF.

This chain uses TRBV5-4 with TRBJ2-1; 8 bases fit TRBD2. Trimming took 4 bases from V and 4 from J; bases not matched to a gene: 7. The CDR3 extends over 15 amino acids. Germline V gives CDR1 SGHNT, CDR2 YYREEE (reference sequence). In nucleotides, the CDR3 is TGTGCCAGCAGCCCTGGACTAGCTAGGTACAATGAGCAGTTCTTC. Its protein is CASSPGLARYNEQFF.

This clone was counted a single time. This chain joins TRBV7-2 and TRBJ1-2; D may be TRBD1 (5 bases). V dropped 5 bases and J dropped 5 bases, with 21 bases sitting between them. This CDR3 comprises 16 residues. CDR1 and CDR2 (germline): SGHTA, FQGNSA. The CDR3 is CASSLLPGRDSYGYTF. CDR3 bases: TGTGCCAGCAGCCTCCTTCCGGGCAGGGACTCTTATGGCTACACCTTC. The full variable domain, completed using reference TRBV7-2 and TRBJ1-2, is GAGVSQSPSNKVTEKGKDVELRCDPISGHTALYWYRQSLGQGLEFLIYFQGNSAPDKSGLPSDRFSAERTGGSVSTLTIQRTQQEDSAVYLCASSLLPGRDSYGYTFGSGTRLTVV.

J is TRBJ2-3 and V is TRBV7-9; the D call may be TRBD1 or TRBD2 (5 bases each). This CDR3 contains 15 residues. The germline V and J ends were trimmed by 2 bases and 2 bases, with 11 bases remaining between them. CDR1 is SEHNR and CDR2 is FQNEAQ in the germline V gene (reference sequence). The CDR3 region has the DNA TGTGCCAGCAGCTTATCCGGGGCCTACACAGATACGCAGTATTTT. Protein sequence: CASSLSGAYTDTQYF.

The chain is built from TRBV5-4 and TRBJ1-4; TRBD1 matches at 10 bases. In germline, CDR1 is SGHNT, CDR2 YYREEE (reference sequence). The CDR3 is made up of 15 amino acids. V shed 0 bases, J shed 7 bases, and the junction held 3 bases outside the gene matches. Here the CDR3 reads CASSLEGTGVEKLFF. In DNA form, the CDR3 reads TGTGCCAGCAGCTTGGAGGGGACAGGGGTTGAAAAACTGTTTTTT.

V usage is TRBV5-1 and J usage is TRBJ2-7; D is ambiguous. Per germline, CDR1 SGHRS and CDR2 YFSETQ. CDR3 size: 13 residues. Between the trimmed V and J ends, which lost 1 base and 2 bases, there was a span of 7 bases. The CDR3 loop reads CASSLHEAYEQYF. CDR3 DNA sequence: TGCGCCAGCAGCTTGCATGAAGCCTACGAGCAGTACTTC.

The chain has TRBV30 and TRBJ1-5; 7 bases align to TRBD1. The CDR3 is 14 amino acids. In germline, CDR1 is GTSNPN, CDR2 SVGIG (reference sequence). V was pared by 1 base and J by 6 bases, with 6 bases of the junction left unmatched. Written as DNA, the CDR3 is TGTGCCTGGAGTGAGGGGGCAGGGCTTCAGCCCCAGCATTTT. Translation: CAWSEGAGLQPQHF.

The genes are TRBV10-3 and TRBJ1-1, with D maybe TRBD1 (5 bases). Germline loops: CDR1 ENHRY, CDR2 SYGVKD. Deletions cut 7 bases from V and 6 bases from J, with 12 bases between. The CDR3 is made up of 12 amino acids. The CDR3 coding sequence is TGTGCCATCAAGGGAGACAGACCTGAAGCTTTCTTT. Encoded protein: CAIKGDRPEAFF.

CDR3 in amino acids: CASSEGTWGSPLHF. CDR3 DNA: TGTGCCAGCAGTGAAGGGACGTGGGGTTCACCCCTCCACTTT. The V call is TRBV6-1, the J call TRBJ1-6; D remains unclear. Germline V gene sequence: CDR1 MNHNS, CDR2 SASEGT. V was trimmed by 1 base and J by 9 bases, leaving 10 bases between them. The length of the CDR3 is 14 residues.

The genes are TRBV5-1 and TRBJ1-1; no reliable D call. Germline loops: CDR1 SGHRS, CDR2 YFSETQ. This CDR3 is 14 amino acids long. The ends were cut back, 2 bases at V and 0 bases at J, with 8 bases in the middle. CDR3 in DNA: TGCGCCAGCAGCTTCGGGGATATGAACACTGAAGCTTTCTTT. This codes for CASSFGDMNTEAFF.

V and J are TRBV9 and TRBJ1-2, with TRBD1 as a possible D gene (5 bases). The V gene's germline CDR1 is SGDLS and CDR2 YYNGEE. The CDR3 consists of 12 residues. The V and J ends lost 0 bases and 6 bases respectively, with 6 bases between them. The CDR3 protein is CASSVARDGYTF. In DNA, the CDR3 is TGTGCCAGCAGCGTAGCCAGGGATGGCTACACCTTC.

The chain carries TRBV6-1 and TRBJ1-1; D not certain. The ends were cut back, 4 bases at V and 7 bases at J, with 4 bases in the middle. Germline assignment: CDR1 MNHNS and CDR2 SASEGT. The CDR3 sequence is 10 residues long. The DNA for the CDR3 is TGTGCCAGCAGTGTGGGTGAAGCTTTCTTT. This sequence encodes CASSVGEAFF.

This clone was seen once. The CDR3 DNA reads TGCAGCATAGTCTCCCGAATGGCCAAAAACATTCAGTACTTC. Amino acids: CSIVSRMAKNIQYF. This chain joins TRBV29-1 and TRBJ2-4; D remains ambiguous. The CDR3 totals 14 residues. The V gene's germline CDR1 is SQVTM and CDR2 ANQGSEA. V lost 8 bases and J lost 1, with 15 bases in between.

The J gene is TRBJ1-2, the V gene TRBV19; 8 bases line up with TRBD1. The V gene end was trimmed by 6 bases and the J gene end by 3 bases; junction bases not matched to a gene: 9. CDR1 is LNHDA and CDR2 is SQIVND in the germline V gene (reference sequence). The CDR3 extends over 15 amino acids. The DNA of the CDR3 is TGTGCCAGTAGAATTCGGACAGGGTGGGACTATGGCTACACCTTC. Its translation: CASRIRTGWDYGYTF.

The CDR3 nucleotides read TGTGCCAGCAGCCCCCTCCACCAGATAGTGAATACGCAGTATTTT. Its translation is CASSPLHQIVNTQYF. V and J are TRBV28 and TRBJ2-3; D unresolved. This CDR3 comprises 15 residues. The germline gives CDR1 MDHEN, CDR2 SYDVKM. Trimming cost V 6 bases and J 7 bases, with 20 bases left between them.

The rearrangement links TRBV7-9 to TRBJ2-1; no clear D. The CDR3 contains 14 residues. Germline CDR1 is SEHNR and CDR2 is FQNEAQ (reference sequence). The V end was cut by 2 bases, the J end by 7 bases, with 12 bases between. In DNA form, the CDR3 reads TGTGCCAGCAGCTTAATAGGAGCCGGAAATGAGCAGTTCTTC. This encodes CASSLIGAGNEQFF.

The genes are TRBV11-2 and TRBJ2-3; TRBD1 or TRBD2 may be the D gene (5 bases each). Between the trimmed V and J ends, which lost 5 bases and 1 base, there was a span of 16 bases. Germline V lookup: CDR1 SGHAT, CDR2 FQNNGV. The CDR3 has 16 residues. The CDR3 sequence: CASSLIGGSGTDTQYF. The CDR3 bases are TGTGCCAGCAGCCTCATTGGGGGATCGGGCACAGATACGCAGTATTTT.

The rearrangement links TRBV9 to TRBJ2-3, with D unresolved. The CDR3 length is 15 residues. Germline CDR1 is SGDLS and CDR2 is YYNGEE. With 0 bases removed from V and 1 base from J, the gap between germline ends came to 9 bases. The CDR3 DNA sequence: TGTGCCAGCAGCGTAGACCAAGGGCGCACAGATACGCAGTATTTT. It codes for CASSVDQGRTDTQYF.